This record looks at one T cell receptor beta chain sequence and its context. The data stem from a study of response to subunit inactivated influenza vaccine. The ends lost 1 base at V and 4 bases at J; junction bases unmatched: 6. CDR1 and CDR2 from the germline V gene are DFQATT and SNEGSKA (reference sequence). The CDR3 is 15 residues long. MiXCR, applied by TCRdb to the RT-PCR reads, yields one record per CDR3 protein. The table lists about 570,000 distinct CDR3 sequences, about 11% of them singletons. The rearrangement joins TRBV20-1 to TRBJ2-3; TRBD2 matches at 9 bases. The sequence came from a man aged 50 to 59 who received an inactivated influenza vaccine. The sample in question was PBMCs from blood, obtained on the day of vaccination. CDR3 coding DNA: TGCAGTGCTAGAGGGGGCGGGGGGGCCGCAGATACGCAGTATTTT. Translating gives CSARGGGGAADTQYF.